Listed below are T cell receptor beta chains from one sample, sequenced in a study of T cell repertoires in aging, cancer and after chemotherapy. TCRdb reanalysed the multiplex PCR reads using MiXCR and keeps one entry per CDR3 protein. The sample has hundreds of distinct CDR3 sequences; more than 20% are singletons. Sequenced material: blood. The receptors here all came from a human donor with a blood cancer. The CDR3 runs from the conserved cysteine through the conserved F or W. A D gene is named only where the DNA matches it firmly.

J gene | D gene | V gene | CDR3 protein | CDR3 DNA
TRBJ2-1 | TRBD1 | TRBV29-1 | CSVVGTASSYNEQFF | TGCAGCGTTGTGGGGACAGCCAGCTCCTACAATGAGCAGTTCTTC